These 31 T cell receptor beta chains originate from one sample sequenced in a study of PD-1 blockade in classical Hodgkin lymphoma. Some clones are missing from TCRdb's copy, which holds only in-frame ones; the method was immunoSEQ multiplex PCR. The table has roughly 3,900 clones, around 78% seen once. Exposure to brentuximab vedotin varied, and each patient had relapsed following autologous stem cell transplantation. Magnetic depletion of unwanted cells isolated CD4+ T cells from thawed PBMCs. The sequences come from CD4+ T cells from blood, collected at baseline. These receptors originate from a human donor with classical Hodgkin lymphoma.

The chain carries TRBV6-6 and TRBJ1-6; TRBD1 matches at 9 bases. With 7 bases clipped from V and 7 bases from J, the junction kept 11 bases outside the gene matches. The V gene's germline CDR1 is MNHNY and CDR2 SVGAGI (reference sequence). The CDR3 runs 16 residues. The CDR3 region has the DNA TGTGCCAGCACCGTGACCGGGACAGGGCAAAATTCACCCCTCCACTTT. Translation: CASTVTGTGQNSPLHF.

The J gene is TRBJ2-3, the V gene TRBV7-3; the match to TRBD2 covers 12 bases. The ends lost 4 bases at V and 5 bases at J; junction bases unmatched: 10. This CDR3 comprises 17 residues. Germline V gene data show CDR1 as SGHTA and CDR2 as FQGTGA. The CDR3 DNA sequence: TGTGCCAGCAGCTCCTCACTAGCGGGGGGTGGAGGAGATACGCAGTATTTT. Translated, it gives CASSSSLAGGGGDTQYF.

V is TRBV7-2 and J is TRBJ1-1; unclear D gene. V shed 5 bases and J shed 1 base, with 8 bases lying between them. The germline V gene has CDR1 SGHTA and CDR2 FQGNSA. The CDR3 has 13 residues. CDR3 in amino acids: CASSQQPNTEAFF. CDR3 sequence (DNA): TGTGCCAGCAGCCAGCAGCCGAACACTGAAGCTTTCTTT.

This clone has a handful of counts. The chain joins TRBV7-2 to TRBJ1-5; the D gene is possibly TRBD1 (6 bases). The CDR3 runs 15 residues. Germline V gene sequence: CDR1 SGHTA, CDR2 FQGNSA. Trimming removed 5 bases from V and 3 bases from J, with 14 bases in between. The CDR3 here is CASSTSWGANQPQHF. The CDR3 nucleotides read TGTGCCAGCAGCACTAGCTGGGGGGCCAATCAGCCCCAGCATTTT. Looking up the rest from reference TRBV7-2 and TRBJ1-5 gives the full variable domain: GAGVSQSPSNKVTEKGKDVELRCDPISGHTALYWYRQSLGQGLEFLIYFQGNSAPDKSGLPSDRFSAERTGGSVSTLTIQRTQQEDSAVYLCASSTSWGANQPQHFGDGTRLSIL.

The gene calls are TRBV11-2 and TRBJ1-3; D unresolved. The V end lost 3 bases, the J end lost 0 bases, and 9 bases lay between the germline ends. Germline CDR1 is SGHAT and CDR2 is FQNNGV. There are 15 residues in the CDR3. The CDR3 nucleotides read TGTGCCAGCAGCTTTACGGACCCCTCTGGAAACACCATATATTTT. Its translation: CASSFTDPSGNTIYF.

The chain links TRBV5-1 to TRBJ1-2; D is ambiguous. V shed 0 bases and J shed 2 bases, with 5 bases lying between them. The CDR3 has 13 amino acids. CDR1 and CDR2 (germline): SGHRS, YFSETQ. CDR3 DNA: TGCGCCAGCAGCTTGGGGACCAACTATGGCTACACCTTC. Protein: CASSLGTNYGYTF.

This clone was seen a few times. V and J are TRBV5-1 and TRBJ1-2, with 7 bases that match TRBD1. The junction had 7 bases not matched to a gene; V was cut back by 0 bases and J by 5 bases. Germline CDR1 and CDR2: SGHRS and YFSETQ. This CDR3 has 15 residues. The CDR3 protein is CASSLARGAFYGYTF. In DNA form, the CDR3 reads TGCGCCAGCAGCTTGGCCAGGGGGGCGTTTTATGGCTACACCTTC.

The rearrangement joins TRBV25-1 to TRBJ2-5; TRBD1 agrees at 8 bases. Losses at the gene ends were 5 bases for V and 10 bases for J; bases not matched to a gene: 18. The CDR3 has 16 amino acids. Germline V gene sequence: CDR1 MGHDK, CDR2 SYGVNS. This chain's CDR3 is CASSPLPNPGQGDQYF. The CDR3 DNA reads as TGTGCCAGCAGTCCCCTCCCCAATCCCGGACAGGGTGACCAGTACTTC.

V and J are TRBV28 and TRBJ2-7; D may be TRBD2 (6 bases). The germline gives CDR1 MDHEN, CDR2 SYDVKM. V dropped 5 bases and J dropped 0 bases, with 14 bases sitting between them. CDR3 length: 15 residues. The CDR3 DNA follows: TGTGCCAGCAGTCCGACCGGGACTGCCTCCTACGAGCAGTACGTC. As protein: CASSPTGTASYEQYV.

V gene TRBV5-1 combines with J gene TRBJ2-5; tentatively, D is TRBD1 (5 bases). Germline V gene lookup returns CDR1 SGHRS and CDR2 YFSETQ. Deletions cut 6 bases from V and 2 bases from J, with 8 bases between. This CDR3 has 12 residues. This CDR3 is CASTTDQETQYF. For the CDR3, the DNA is TGCGCCAGCACGACAGATCAAGAGACCCAGTACTTC.

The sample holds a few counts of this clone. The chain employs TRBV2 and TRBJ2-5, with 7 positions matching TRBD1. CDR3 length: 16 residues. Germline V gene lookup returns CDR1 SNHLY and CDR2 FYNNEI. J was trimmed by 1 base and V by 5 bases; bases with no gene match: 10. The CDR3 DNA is TGTGCCAGCAGTATAGGACAGGCCCCGTCCCAAGAGACCCAGTACTTC. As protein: CASSIGQAPSQETQYF.

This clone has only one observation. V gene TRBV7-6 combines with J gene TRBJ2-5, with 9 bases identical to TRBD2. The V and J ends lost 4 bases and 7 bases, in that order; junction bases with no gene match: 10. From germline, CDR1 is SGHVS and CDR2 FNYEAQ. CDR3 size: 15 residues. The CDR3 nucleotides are TGTGCCAGCAGCTCACTAGCGGGTCCGGGGGGGACCCAGTACTTC. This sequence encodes CASSSLAGPGGTQYF.

The CDR3 sequence: CASSSNTGELFF. In DNA form, the CDR3 reads TGTGCCAGCAGCTCGAACACCGGGGAGCTGTTTTTT. This chain uses TRBV7-2 with TRBJ2-2, with D unresolved. The germline CDR1 and CDR2 sequences are SGHTA and FQGNSA. Between the trimmed V and J ends, which lost 4 bases and 0 bases, there was a span of 0 bases. The CDR3 is 12 amino acids.

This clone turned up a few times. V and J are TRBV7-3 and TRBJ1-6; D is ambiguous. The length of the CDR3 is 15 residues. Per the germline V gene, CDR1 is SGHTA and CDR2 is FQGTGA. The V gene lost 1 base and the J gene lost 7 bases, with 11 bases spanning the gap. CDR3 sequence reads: CASSLNPPGNSPLHF. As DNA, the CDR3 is TGTGCCAGCAGCTTAAACCCCCCGGGAAATTCACCCCTCCACTTT.

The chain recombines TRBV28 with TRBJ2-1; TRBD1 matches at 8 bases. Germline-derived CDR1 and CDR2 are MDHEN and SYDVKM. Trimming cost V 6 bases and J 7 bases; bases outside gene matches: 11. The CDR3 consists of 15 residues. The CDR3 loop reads CASSPLGQGKNEQFF. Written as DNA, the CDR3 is TGTGCCAGCAGCCCCCTAGGACAGGGTAAGAATGAGCAGTTCTTC.

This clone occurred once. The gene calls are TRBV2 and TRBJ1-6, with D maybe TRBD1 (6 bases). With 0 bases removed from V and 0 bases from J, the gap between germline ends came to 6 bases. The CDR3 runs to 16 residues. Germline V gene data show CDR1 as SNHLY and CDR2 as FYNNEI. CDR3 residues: CASSEADSSYNSPLHF. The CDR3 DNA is TGTGCCAGCAGTGAAGCGGACAGCTCCTATAATTCACCCCTCCACTTT.

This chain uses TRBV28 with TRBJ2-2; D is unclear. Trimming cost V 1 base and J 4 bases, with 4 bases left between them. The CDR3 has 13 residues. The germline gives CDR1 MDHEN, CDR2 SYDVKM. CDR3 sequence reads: CASSLSVTGELFF. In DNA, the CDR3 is TGTGCCAGCAGTTTATCGGTCACCGGGGAGCTGTTTTTT.

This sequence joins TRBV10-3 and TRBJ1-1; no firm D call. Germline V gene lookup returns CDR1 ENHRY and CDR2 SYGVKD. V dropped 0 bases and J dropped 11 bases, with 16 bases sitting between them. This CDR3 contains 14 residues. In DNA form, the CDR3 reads TGTGCCATCAGTGAGTCGGAGGGAACTGGGAGGGCTTTCTTT. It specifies CAISESEGTGRAFF.

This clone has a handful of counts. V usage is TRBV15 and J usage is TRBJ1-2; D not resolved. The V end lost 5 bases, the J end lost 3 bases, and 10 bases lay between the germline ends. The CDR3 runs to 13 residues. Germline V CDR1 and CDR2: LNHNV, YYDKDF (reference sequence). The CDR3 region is CATSPPRDYGYTF. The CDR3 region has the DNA TGTGCCACCAGCCCCCCGAGGGACTATGGCTACACCTTC.

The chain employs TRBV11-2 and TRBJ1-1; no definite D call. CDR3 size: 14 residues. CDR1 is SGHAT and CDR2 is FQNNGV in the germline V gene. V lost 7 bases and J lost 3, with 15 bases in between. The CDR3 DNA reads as TGTGCCAGCACCTCATCTCGGAGACACACTGAAGCTTTCTTT. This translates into CASTSSRRHTEAFF.

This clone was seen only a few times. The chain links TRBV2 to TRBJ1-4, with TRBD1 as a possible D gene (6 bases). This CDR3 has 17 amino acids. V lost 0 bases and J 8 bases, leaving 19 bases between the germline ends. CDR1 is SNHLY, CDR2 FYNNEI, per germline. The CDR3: CASSEAGAQGRREKLFF. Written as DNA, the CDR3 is TGTGCCAGCAGTGAAGCGGGGGCACAGGGACGAAGGGAAAAACTGTTTTTT.

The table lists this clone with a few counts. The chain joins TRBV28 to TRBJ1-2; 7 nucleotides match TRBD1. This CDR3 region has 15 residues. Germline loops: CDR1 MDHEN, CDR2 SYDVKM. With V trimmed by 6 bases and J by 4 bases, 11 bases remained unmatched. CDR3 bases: TGTGCCAGCAGCCCACCCTCGACAGGGCTCTATGGCTACACCTTC. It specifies CASSPPSTGLYGYTF.

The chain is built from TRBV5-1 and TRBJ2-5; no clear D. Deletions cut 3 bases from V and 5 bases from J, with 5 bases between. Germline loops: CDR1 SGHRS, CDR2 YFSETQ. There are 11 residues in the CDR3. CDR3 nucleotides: TGCGCCAGCAGCTACGGGGAGACCCAGTACTTC. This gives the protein CASSYGETQYF.

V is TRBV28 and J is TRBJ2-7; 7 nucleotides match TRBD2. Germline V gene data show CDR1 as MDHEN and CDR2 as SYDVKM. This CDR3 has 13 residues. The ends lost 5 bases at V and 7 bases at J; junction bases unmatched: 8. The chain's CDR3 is CASSLGQGGEQYF. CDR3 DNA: TGTGCCAGCAGTCTAGGTCAGGGAGGGGAGCAGTACTTC. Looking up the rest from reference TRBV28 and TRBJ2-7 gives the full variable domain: DVKVTQSSRYLVKRTGEKVFLECVQDMDHENMFWYRQDPGLGLRLIYFSYDVKMKEKGDIPEGYSVSREKKERFSLILESASTNQTSMYLCASSLGQGGEQYFGPGTRLTVT.

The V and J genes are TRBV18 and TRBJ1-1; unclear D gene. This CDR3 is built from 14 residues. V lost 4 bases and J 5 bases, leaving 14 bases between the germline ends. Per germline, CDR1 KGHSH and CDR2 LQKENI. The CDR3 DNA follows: TGTGCCAGCTCACAGCAGGTTGGGGATACTGAAGCTTTCTTT. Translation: CASSQQVGDTEAFF. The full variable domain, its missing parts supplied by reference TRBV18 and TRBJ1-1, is NAGVMQNPRHLVRRRGQEARLRCSPMKGHSHVYWYRQLPEEGLKFMVYLQKENIIDESGMPKERFSAEFPKEGPSILRIQQVVRGDSAAYFCASSQQVGDTEAFFGQGTRLTVV.

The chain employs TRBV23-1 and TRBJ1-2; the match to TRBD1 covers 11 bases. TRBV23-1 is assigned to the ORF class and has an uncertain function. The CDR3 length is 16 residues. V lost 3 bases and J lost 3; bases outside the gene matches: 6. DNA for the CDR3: TGCGCCAGCAGTCACCGTCCGGGACAGGGGGACTATGGCTACACCTTC. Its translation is CASSHRPGQGDYGYTF.

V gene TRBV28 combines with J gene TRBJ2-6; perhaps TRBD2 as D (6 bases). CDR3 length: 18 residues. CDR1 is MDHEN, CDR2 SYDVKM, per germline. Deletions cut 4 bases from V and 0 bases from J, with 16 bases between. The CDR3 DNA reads TGTGCCAGCAGTTCGAAGCTAGCGACTAGCTCTGGGGCCAACGTCCTGACTTTC. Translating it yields CASSSKLATSSGANVLTF.

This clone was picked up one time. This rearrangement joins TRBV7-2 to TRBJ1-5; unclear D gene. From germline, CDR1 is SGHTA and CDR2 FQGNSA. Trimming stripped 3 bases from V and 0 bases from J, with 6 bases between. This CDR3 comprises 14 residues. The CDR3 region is CASSLEFSNQPQHF. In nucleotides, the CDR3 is TGTGCCAGCAGCTTGGAGTTTAGCAATCAGCCCCAGCATTTT. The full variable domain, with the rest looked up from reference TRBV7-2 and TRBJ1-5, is GAGVSQSPSNKVTEKGKDVELRCDPISGHTALYWYRQSLGQGLEFLIYFQGNSAPDKSGLPSDRFSAERTGGSVSTLTIQRTQQEDSAVYLCASSLEFSNQPQHFGDGTRLSIL.

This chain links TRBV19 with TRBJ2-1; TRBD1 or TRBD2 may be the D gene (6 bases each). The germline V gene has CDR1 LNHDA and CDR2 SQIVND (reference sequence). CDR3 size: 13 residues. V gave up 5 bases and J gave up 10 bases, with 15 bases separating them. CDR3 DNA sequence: TGTGCCAGTAGTTGGTGGGGGGCAAGGGAGCAGTTCTTC. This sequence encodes CASSWWGAREQFF.

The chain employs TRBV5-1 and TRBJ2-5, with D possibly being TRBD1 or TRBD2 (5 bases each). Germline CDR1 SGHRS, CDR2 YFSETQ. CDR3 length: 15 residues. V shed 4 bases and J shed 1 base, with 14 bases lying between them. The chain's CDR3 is CASSPNPGTQETQYF. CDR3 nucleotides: TGCGCCAGCAGCCCAAACCCGGGGACCCAAGAGACCCAGTACTTC.

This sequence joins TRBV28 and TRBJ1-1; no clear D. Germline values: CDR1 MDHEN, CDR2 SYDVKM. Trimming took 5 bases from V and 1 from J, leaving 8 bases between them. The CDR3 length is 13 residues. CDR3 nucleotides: TGTGCCAGCAGTACAAGACCGAACACTGAAGCTTTCTTT. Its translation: CASSTRPNTEAFF.